Sequencing of this T cell receptor beta chain was carried out in a study of T-cell memory formation after mild COVID-19. General observations from the study: Day 15 to 85 contracting clones showed balanced CD4/CD8; later expanders leaned CD4+. Some clones that responded turned up in pre-infection memory, which suggests that cross-reactive memory joined in.

Libraries for TCRalpha and TCRbeta carried sample barcodes and unique molecular identifiers via 5'RACE. TCRdb used MiXCR to reprocess the 5' RACE reads, holding one entry per CDR3 protein. The profile shows approximately 480,000 distinct CDR3 sequences, roughly 18% of them singletons. There are 16 residues in the CDR3. The V gene's germline CDR1 is SGHVS and CDR2 FQNEAQ. Trimming stripped 1 base from V and 4 bases from J, with 13 bases between. Ten or more counts support this clonotype. Its antigen remains unknown. The sequenced sample was PBMCs or a T cell subset sorted from them (not recorded which). This sequence originates from an adult woman who had mild COVID-19 (a few samples of this study predate the infection). Cell type and time point are not known. The J gene is TRBJ2-2, the V gene TRBV7-8; the D gene is possibly TRBD2 (5 bases). CDR3 amino acids: CASSLDAGLFTGELFF. The CDR3 region has the DNA TGTGCCAGCAGCTTAGATGCCGGACTGTTCACCGGGGAGCTGTTTTTT.